One sample yielded the 11 T cell receptor beta chains listed below, sequenced in a study of T cells after yellow fever vaccination. TCRdb used MiXCR to reprocess the 5' RACE reads, holding one entry per CDR3 protein. The data contain roughly 180,000 distinct CDR3 sequences, approximately 6.2% of them seen just once; the ten biggest clones take up less than 3.5%. The input for sequencing was CD4+ T cells sorted from PBMCs, taken on the day of the first yellow fever vaccination. The source of these receptors is a man aged 18 to 30 who received the YFV17D yellow fever vaccine.

This clonotype was detected many times. The chain links TRBV12-3 or TRBV12-4 to TRBJ2-5, with TRBD1 matching 7 bases. Losses at the gene ends were 2 bases for V and 3 bases for J; bases not matched to a gene: 6. The CDR3 loop spans 15 amino acids. CDR3 in DNA: TGTGCCAGCAGTTTACGCCGGGACAGCGAAGAGACCCAGTACTTC. It encodes CASSLRRDSEETQYF.

This clonotype was observed many times. The DNA for the CDR3 is TGTGCCAGCAGCTTGGTTGGGTGGACTAATGAAAAACTGTTTTTT. Its translation: CASSLVGWTNEKLFF. This chain uses TRBV5-5 with TRBJ1-4; no reliable D call. This CDR3 contains 15 residues. The V and J ends lost 0 bases and 2 bases respectively, with 8 bases between them. Germline V lookup: CDR1 SGHKS, CDR2 YYEKEE (reference sequence). Together with reference TRBV5-5 and TRBJ1-4, the CDR3 gives the full variable domain: DAGVTQSPTHLIKTRGQQVTLRCSPISGHKSVSWYQQVLGQGPQFIFQYYEKEERGRGNFPDRFSARQFPNYSSELNVNALLLGDSALYLCASSLVGWTNEKLFFGSGTQLSVL.

This clonotype came up a few times. The rearrangement joins TRBV19 to TRBJ2-1; D is uncertain. The CDR3 runs to 17 residues. The V end lost 6 bases, the J end lost 5 bases, and 23 bases lay between the germline ends. Looked up from germline, CDR1 is LNHDA and CDR2 is SQIVND (reference sequence). The CDR3 DNA reads as TGTGCCAGTAGCCCATCCTCATGGGGTACATCTCACAATGAGCAGTTCTTC. Protein sequence: CASSPSSWGTSHNEQFF.

The chain combines TRBV7-2 with TRBJ1-2; D unclear. The V gene's germline CDR1 is SGHTA and CDR2 FQGNSA. Trimming removed 6 bases at V and 0 bases at J, with 14 bases between. The CDR3 contains 15 residues. CDR3 region: CASSFAFGANYGYTF. Written as DNA, the CDR3 is TGTGCCAGCAGTTTCGCTTTTGGGGCTAACTATGGCTACACCTTC.

The table lists this clonotype with many counts. One junction end does not reproduce the germline sequence, and a read error may be involved. This sequence joins TRBV5-6 and TRBJ2-2; 8 nucleotides match TRBD1. Germline V gene data show CDR1 as SGHDT and CDR2 as YYEEEE. This CDR3 has 18 residues. This CDR3 is CASTLGLNRGINTGELFF. DNA of the CDR3: TGTGCCAGCACCTTGGGGCTTAACAGGGGGATCAACACCGGGGAGCTGTTTTTT.

This clonotype was counted only a few times. V usage is TRBV5-5 and J usage is TRBJ1-6, with 7 bases that match TRBD1. CDR1 and CDR2 (germline): SGHKS, YYEKEE (reference sequence). The CDR3 loop spans 15 amino acids. V shed 2 bases, J shed 8 bases, and the junction held 7 bases outside the gene matches. DNA of the CDR3: TGTGCCAGCAGCTTCACAGGGGCGACAGATTCACCCCTCCACTTT. Protein product: CASSFTGATDSPLHF.

The rearrangement joins TRBV29-1 to TRBJ2-7; maybe TRBD2 (6 bases). This CDR3 has 13 residues. CDR1 and CDR2 (germline): SQVTM, ANQGSEA. Trimming stripped 4 bases from V and 6 bases from J, with 16 bases between. The CDR3 loop is CSVGTREPAEQYF. CDR3 nucleotide sequence: TGCAGCGTTGGGACTCGGGAGCCGGCCGAGCAGTACTTC.

In this sample, this clonotype turned up many times. This chain joins TRBV19 and TRBJ2-2; D uncertain. CDR3 size: 14 residues. Trimming removed 5 bases at V and 6 bases at J, with 13 bases between. Germline lookup yields CDR1 LNHDA and CDR2 SQIVND (reference sequence). The CDR3 loop is CASSSFGESGELFF. CDR3 DNA sequence: TGTGCCAGTAGTTCTTTTGGAGAGTCCGGGGAGCTGTTTTTT.

This clonotype has a count of ten or more. The chain carries TRBV7-2 and TRBJ1-5; D unresolved. The CDR3 spans 14 residues. The V end was cut by 3 bases, the J end by 2 bases, with 8 bases between. In germline, CDR1 is SGHTA, CDR2 FQGNSA. As DNA, the CDR3 is TGTGCCAGCAGCTTGCGAGGAGGCAATCAGCCCCAGCATTTT. Amino acid sequence: CASSLRGGNQPQHF.

This clonotype was seen many times. This sequence joins TRBV5-1 and TRBJ1-1, with D possibly TRBD1 on 6 matching bases. Germline lookup yields CDR1 SGHRS and CDR2 YFSETQ. This CDR3 is built from 20 residues. The V end lost 0 bases, the J end lost 1 base, and 25 bases lay between the germline ends. This CDR3 is CASSLAWVRGSILGNTEAFF. The CDR3 DNA reads as TGCGCCAGCAGCTTGGCCTGGGTCAGGGGCTCTATCCTCGGGAACACTGAAGCTTTCTTT.

The J gene is TRBJ2-6, the V gene TRBV28; D possibly corresponds to TRBD2 (6 bases). The CDR3 is 16 amino acids. CDR1 and CDR2 (germline): MDHEN, SYDVKM. Trimming cost V 7 bases and J 4 bases, with 17 bases left between them. The CDR3 DNA sequence: TGTGCCAGCACCCCCGTGGAGGGAACCGGGGCCAACGTCCTGACTTTC. Amino acids: CASTPVEGTGANVLTF.